This is a list of T cell receptor beta chains from one sample in a study of cytomegalovirus exposure and HLA in healthy donors. The protocol was immunoSEQ multiplex PCR, while the TCRdb copy is restricted to in-frame clones and leaves out a portion. The sample lists some 83,000 clones, approximately 93% seen once, with about 3.3% in the top ten. Sequencing used PBMCs. The receptors were gathered from a woman aged 18-29 years in good health and CMV-seropositive. The CDR3 runs from the conserved cysteine through the conserved F or W.

CDR3: CASSYPNSPLHF
J: TRBJ1-6
V: TRBV6-5

CDR3: CASSLGLGRGQETQYF
J: TRBJ2-5
V: TRBV5-1

CDR3: CASRQGEGETQYF
J: TRBJ2-5
V: TRBV5-1

CDR3: CASSIVRAGTNSPLHF
J: TRBJ1-6
V: TRBV19

CDR3: CASSSRQGGLENSPLHF
J: TRBJ1-6
V: TRBV7-9

CDR3: CASSLGQGSGYTF
J: TRBJ1-2
V: TRBV28

CDR3: CASSPRESAGYEQYF
J: TRBJ2-7
V: TRBV11-3

CDR3: CASSQDPIRARGFNEQFF
J: TRBJ2-1
V: TRBV14

CDR3: CASGVIQGLQETQYF
J: TRBJ2-5
V: TRBV2

CDR3: CASSFGRVQGDTEAFF
J: TRBJ1-1
V: TRBV7-9

CDR3: CASSTPKQGVRTGANVLTF
J: TRBJ2-6
V: TRBV19

CDR3: CASSPLSPTYSNQPQHF
J: TRBJ1-5
V: TRBV18

CDR3: CASSQEWGLRGTDTQYF
J: TRBJ2-3
V: TRBV14

CDR3: CSVAGGAGQPQHF
J: TRBJ1-5
V: TRBV29-1

CDR3: CASTETVTNEKLFF
J: TRBJ1-4
V: TRBV5-6

CDR3: CASSLDRNEKLFF
J: TRBJ1-4
V: TRBV11-2

CDR3: CASSPLAGGDTQYF
J: TRBJ2-3
V: TRBV7-3

CDR3: CASSREVQGASGYTF
J: TRBJ1-2
V: TRBV7-2

CDR3: CASSRDRAGEQYF
J: TRBJ2-7
V: TRBV6-4

CDR3: CASSQDMQPQHF
J: TRBJ1-5
V: TRBV4-2

CDR3: CASSPSGTGGWDTQYF
J: TRBJ2-3
V: TRBV19

CDR3: CASSLGLAGSYEQYF
J: TRBJ2-7
V: TRBV9

CDR3: CAWSPGTEEKLFF
J: TRBJ1-4
V: TRBV30

CDR3: CASSTRTGYTEAFF
J: TRBJ1-1
V: TRBV4-1

CDR3: CASSSGTSSYEQYF
J: TRBJ2-7
V: TRBV13

CDR3: CASSPGQGMTDTQYF
J: TRBJ2-3
V: TRBV5-8

CDR3: CSADRVYGYTF
J: TRBJ1-2
V: TRBV20-1

CDR3: CASTRTEEDLAGGYEQYF
J: TRBJ2-7
V: TRBV7-8

CDR3: CASSLLGEQPQHF
J: TRBJ1-5
V: TRBV7-9

CDR3: CASSQDFNKRSGANVLTF
J: TRBJ2-6
V: TRBV4-3

CDR3: CASSRAGGSTDTQYF
J: TRBJ2-3
V: TRBV7-6

CDR3: CASSQERDTTGITEAFF
J: TRBJ1-1
V: TRBV4-2

CDR3: CSVGQLQETQYF
J: TRBJ2-5
V: TRBV29-1

CDR3: CASSFRQGVNYGYTF
J: TRBJ1-2
V: TRBV11-2

CDR3: CASRSAGTRETQYF
J: TRBJ2-5
V: TRBV5-4

CDR3: CASRILAVANTGELFF
J: TRBJ2-2
V: TRBV27

CDR3: CASKRQTNQPQHF
J: TRBJ1-5
V: TRBV28

CDR3: CAWSTTSGAYPVTGELFF
J: TRBJ2-2
V: TRBV30

CDR3: CASSLNTGEQFF
J: TRBJ2-1
V: TRBV5-1

CDR3: CASSGLAGNTGELFF
J: TRBJ2-2
V: TRBV6-1

CDR3: CAWSPDIMNTEAFF
J: TRBJ1-1
V: TRBV30

CDR3: CASSLDPRATNEKLFF
J: TRBJ1-4
V: TRBV4-3

CDR3: CASSVAGGNTDTQYF
J: TRBJ2-3
V: TRBV27

CDR3: CASSIDTGETQYF
J: TRBJ2-5
V: TRBV19

CDR3: CATSRDRTGSSGYTF
J: TRBJ1-2
V: TRBV15

CDR3: CASSLEGLGGGTEAFF
J: TRBJ1-1
V: TRBV5-1

CDR3: CASSSDEKLFF
J: TRBJ1-4
V: TRBV5-1

CDR3: CASSPATGGGEQYF
J: TRBJ2-7
V: TRBV28

CDR3: CASKASLYSNQPQHF
J: TRBJ1-5
V: TRBV28

CDR3: CASSSTRGSGANVLTF
J: TRBJ2-6
V: TRBV11-2

CDR3: CASSIGLAGTYEQYF
J: TRBJ2-7
V: TRBV19

CDR3: CASSLYRASGNTIYF
J: TRBJ1-3
V: TRBV7-9

CDR3: CASMDRGASYGYTF
J: TRBJ1-2
V: TRBV6-1

CDR3: CASSADSGKNIQYF
J: TRBJ2-4
V: TRBV9

CDR3: CASSPSGDVYEQYF
J: TRBJ2-7
V: TRBV18

CDR3: CASSFRRTQYF
J: TRBJ2-3
V: TRBV5-6

CDR3: CASSYDRGNQPQHF
J: TRBJ1-5
V: TRBV5-5